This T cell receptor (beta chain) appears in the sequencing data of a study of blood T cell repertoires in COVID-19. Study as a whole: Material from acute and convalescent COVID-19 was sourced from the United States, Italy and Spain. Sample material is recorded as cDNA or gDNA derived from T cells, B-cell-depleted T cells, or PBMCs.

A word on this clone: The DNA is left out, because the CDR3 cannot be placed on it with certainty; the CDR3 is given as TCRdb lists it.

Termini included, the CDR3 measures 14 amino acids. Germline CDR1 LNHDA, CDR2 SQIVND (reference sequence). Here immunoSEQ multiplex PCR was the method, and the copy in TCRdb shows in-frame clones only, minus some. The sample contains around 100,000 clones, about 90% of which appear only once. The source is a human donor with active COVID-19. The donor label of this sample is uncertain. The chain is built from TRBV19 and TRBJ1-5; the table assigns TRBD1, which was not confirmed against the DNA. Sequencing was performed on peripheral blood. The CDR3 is CASPYRCCNQPQHF.